This T cell receptor beta chain was captured by sequencing in a study of blood T cell repertoires in COVID-19. Across the whole study: There were acute and convalescent COVID-19 samples, and they came from the United States, Italy and Spain. PBMCs, B-cell-depleted T cells, or T cells provided the cDNA or gDNA that made up the material.

Trimming removed 0 bases at V and 3 bases at J, with 10 bases between. The CDR3 contains 15 residues. From germline, CDR1 is SGHRS and CDR2 YFSETQ. In the original workflow: Estimation of nucleated cell counts was performed using reference gene primer amplification. Generated by immunoSEQ multiplex PCR, the TCRdb table keeps only in-frame clones and is missing some. From that table come the V and J calls and clone size; the DNA was used to work out D and trimming. The sample has under 300,000 clones; over 65% are singletons. The sequence was obtained from an elderly woman with acute or convalescent COVID-19. Sequencing was carried out using peripheral blood. The V gene is TRBV5-1, the J gene TRBJ1-5; D call uncertain. CDR3 residues: CASSLEGRDNQPQHF. The CDR3 coding sequence is TGCGCCAGCAGCTTGGAAGGGAGGGACAATCAGCCCCAGCATTTT.